This is a list of T cell receptor beta chains from one sample in a study of blood T cell repertoires in COVID-19. Assay used: immunoSEQ multiplex PCR; TCRdb lists only in-frame clones, some missing. Among around 9,900 clones listed, roughly four fifths were seen once. Sequencing was carried out using peripheral blood. These receptors were collected from a human donor in a cohort sampled during active COVID-19. Each CDR3 is given with its conserved first and last residue. A D gene is named only where the DNA matches it firmly. Only some rows state a clone size, as once, few, many or a class for expanded clones.

TGCGCCAGCAGTGGATATGGTGCGGGTAATGAAAAACTGTTTTTT,CASSGYGAGNEKLFF,-,TRBV10-2,TRBJ1-4,-
TGCGCCAGCAGCTCCGGACAGGGGCTATATGGCTACACCTTC,CASSSGQGLYGYTF,once,TRBV10-2,TRBJ1-2,TRBD1
TGCGCCAGCAGCCAAGAACCCGCCTCGGATTCACCCCTCCACTTT,CASSQEPASDSPLHF,-,TRBV4-3,TRBJ1-6,-
TGTGCCAGTAGTATAGATCGGCATGGGCAGGGACTTAATTCACCCCTCCACTTT,CASSIDRHGQGLNSPLHF,-,TRBV19,TRBJ1-6,-
TGTGCCAGCAGCTTAGCCGGGACAGACAATCAGCCCCAGCATTTT,CASSLAGTDNQPQHF,few,TRBV7-8,TRBJ1-5,TRBD1
TGTGCCAGCAGCCAAGACAGGGGTAGTAATCAGCCCCAGCATTTT,CASSQDRGSNQPQHF,-,TRBV6-2/TRBV6-3,TRBJ1-5,TRBD1
TGCGCCAGCAGCCAAGTTCAGGGAGGTGAGGGGCAGCCCCAGCATTTT,CASSQVQGGEGQPQHF,medium-sized,TRBV4-3,TRBJ1-5,-
TGTGCCAGCAGCACTAGCGGGGGGGCTTACGAGCAGTACTTC,CASSTSGGAYEQYF,-,TRBV7-8,TRBJ2-7,TRBD2
TGTGCCAGCAGTTTATTCGACGAGCAGTACTTC,CASSLFDEQYF,few,TRBV12-3/TRBV12-4,TRBJ2-7,-
TGTGCCAGCAGCTGGCGAGGGACAGGGGCCGGTCAGCCCCAGCATTTT,CASSWRGTGAGQPQHF,-,TRBV5-6,TRBJ1-5,TRBD1
TGCAGTGCTAGTGGCTCGCAGGGGGCACGCAATGAGCAGTTCTTC,CSASGSQGARNEQFF,-,TRBV20-1,TRBJ2-1,TRBD1
TGTGCCAGCTCACCACGGAAGACAGGGGTCGAGACCCAGTACTTC,CASSPRKTGVETQYF,-,TRBV18,TRBJ2-5,TRBD1
TGTGCCAGCTCACCACCGTCCGGGTACGAGCAGTACTTC,CASSPPSGYEQYF,-,TRBV18,TRBJ2-7,-
TGTGCCAGCAGAGACAGGGGGCATCAGCCCCAGCATTTT,CASRDRGHQPQHF,medium-sized,TRBV6-5,TRBJ1-5,TRBD1
TGTGCCAGTCGCACTCTCTCTGGAAACACCATATATTTT,CASRTLSGNTIYF,-,TRBV19,TRBJ1-3,-
TGCGCCAGCAGCTTGGAACCCGGGATTAATTCACCCCTCCACTTT,CASSLEPGINSPLHF,-,TRBV5-1,TRBJ1-6,-
TGTGCCAGCAGCTCCACAGGGGCGCTCGCCTATGGCTACACCTTC,CASSSTGALAYGYTF,-,TRBV5-4,TRBJ1-2,TRBD1
TGTGCCAGCAGCCCAATTGACAGGAGACACACTGAAGCTTTCTTT,CASSPIDRRHTEAFF,-,TRBV9,TRBJ1-1,-
TGCGCCAGCAGCCAAGATTTGGAGCGACTCGAAGACTACGAGCAGTACTTC,CASSQDLERLEDYEQYF,once,TRBV4-3,TRBJ2-7,-
TGTGCCAGCAGTCCGGACTTTTCTGATACGCAGTATTTT,CASSPDFSDTQYF,-,TRBV6-5,TRBJ2-3,-
TGTGCCAGCAGCCGACGGGAGATGAACACTGAAGCTTTCTTT,CASSRREMNTEAFF,once,TRBV2,TRBJ1-1,-
TGTGCCTGGAGTGGCGGGACAGGGTGGGAGCAGTACTTC,CAWSGGTGWEQYF,-,TRBV30,TRBJ2-7,TRBD1
TGTGCCAGCTCACCATCGTCCGGGACAGGGTCCTACGAGCAGTACTTC,CASSPSSGTGSYEQYF,-,TRBV18,TRBJ2-7,TRBD1
TGTGCCAGCAGCTTAAGTGGACAGGCCCAGTCTGAATTCATATATTTT,CASSLSGQAQSEFIYF,-,TRBV13,TRBJ1-3,TRBD1
TGCGCCAGCAGCTTGGGGGCAGGGGGCGGCAATCAGCCCCAGCATTTT,CASSLGAGGGNQPQHF,-,TRBV5-1,TRBJ1-5,TRBD1
TGTGCCAGCAGTGAAGTCGCGGGGACGAACACTGAAGCTTTCTTT,CASSEVAGTNTEAFF,-,TRBV6-1,TRBJ1-1,-
TGTGCCAGCAGTGATCGGGTCTTCCGCACAGATACGCAGTATTTT,CASSDRVFRTDTQYF,few,TRBV2,TRBJ2-3,-
TGTGCCAGCAGCGTAGGGGTCACCAGGGGCTTGATGAACACTGAAGCTTTCTTT,CASSVGVTRGLMNTEAFF,-,TRBV9,TRBJ1-1,-
TGTGCCACCAGTGACGTCGGTAAAGGGGGTCAAGAGACCCAGTACTTC,CATSDVGKGGQETQYF,few,TRBV24-1,TRBJ2-5,-
TGCGCCAGCAGCTTGGGCACAGGGGCAGGCACTGAAGCTTTCTTT,CASSLGTGAGTEAFF,-,TRBV5-1,TRBJ1-1,TRBD1
TGTGCCAGCAGCCAAGTGGCCGCTTCTAGTATTGAGCAGTTCTTC,CASSQVAASSIEQFF,-,TRBV3-1/TRBV3-2,TRBJ2-1,-
TGTGCCAGCAGCTTAGGTGGGGCTAGCGGGGGGCCCGCGGATGAGACCCAGTACTTC,CASSLGGASGGPADETQYF,-,TRBV7-9,TRBJ2-5,TRBD2
TGTGCTACTTCCGCCTTCTATGGCTACACCTTC,CATSAFYGYTF,-,TRBV30,TRBJ1-2,-
TGTGCCAGCAGTTACTCGGGCCGGAACACTGAAGCTTTCTTT,CASSYSGRNTEAFF,-,TRBV6-2/TRBV6-3,TRBJ1-1,-
TGTGCCAGCAGCTCGGGATCTAATAGGGTGAACACTGAAGCTTTCTTT,CASSSGSNRVNTEAFF,-,TRBV7-6,TRBJ1-1,-
TGCGCCAGCAGCCAACGGACAGGGACGCCCGCAACTAATGAAAAACTGTTTTTT,CASSQRTGTPATNEKLFF,-,TRBV4-3,TRBJ1-4,TRBD1
TGTGCCTGGAACTACGGACAGGGAAGCAATCAGCCCCAGCATTTT,CAWNYGQGSNQPQHF,-,TRBV30,TRBJ1-5,TRBD1
TGTGCCAGCAGCACGGACAGGGCGGCTCAGCCCCAGCATTTT,CASSTDRAAQPQHF,-,TRBV6-6,TRBJ1-5,TRBD1
TGCAGCGTTGAGACCCCTGGGACTACTTCCTACGAGCAGTACTTC,CSVETPGTTSYEQYF,-,TRBV29-1,TRBJ2-7,TRBD2
TGTGCCAGCACCGAGCTGGGGAGCTCCTACAATGAGCAGTTCTTC,CASTELGSSYNEQFF,-,TRBV7-2,TRBJ2-1,-
TGTGCCTGTAGCGGGGGGGTGGAGACCCAGTACTTC,CACSGGVETQYF,-,TRBV30,TRBJ2-5,TRBD2
TGTGCCACCAGCAGAGGGTGGGGAACGAAGGAGGGTAACGATTCACCCCTCCACTTT,CATSRGWGTKEGNDSPLHF,-,TRBV15,TRBJ1-6,-
TGTGCCAGCAGCGCTAGTCGAGGGTTTGCGTCCGGGGCCAACGTCCTGACTTTC,CASSASRGFASGANVLTF,-,TRBV7-9,TRBJ2-6,-
TGTGCCACCGGGCTGGCCTCGGGAGGGGCCCAGCATTTT,CATGLASGGAQHF,-,TRBV12-3/TRBV12-4,TRBJ1-5,-
TGTGCCATCAGTACGAGGGAGCAGTACTTC,CAISTREQYF,few,TRBV10-3,TRBJ2-7,-
TGTGCCAGCAGCCGGAGTTTCGGCGGGAACTCCTACGAGCAGTACTTC,CASSRSFGGNSYEQYF,-,TRBV9,TRBJ2-7,-
TGTGCCAGCAGCCCCGGGACAGCAGATACGCAGTATTTT,CASSPGTADTQYF,-,TRBV7-3,TRBJ2-3,TRBD1
TGTGCCAGCAGTCAGGGGGCAACCTACGAGCAGTACTTC,CASSQGATYEQYF,-,TRBV25-1,TRBJ2-7,TRBD1
TGTGCCATCAGTGACGGTAGCGGGGGGGCTCAAGAGCAGTTCTTC,CAISDGSGGAQEQFF,once,TRBV10-3,TRBJ2-1,TRBD2
TGTGCCAGCAGTAAACAGCAGGGGAATGGCTACACCTTC,CASSKQQGNGYTF,-,TRBV2,TRBJ1-2,-